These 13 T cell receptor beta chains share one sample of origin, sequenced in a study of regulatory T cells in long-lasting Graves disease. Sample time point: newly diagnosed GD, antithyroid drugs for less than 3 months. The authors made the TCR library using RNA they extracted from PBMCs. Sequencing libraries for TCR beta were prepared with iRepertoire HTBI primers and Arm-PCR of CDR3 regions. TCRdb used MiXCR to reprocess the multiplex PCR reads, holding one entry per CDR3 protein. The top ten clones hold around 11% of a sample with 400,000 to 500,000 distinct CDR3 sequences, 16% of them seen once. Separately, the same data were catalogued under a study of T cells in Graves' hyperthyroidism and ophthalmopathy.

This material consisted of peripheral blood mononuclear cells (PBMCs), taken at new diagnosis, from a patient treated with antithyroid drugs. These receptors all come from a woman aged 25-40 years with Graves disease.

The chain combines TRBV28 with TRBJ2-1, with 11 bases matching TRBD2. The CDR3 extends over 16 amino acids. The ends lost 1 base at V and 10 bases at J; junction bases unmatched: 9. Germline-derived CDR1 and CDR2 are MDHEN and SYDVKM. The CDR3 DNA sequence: TGTGCCAGCAGTTTATTTGTGACTAGCGGGATCGGGGAGCAGTTCTTC. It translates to CASSLFVTSGIGEQFF.

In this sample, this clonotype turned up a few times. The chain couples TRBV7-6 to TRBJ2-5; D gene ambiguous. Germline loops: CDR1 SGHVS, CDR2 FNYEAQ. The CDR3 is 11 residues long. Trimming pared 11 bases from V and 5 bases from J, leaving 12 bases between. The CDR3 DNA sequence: TGTGCCTGCCGGTCCAGTGAGACCCAGTACTTC. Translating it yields CACRSSETQYF. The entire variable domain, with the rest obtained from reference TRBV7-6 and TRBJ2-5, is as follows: GAGVSQSPRYKVTKRGQDVALRCDPISGHVSLYWYRQALGQGPEFLTYFNYEAQQDKSGLPNDRFSAERPEGSISTLTIQRTEQRDSAMYRCACRSSETQYFGPGTRLLVL.

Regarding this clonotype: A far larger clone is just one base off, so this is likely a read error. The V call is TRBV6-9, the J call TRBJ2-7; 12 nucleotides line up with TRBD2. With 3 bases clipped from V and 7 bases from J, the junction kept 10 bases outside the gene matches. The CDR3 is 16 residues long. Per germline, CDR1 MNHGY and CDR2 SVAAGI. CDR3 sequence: CASSYLGLAGYNEQYF. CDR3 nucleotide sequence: TGTGCCAGCAGTTACCTGGGACTAGCGGGTTACAATGAGCAGTACTTC.

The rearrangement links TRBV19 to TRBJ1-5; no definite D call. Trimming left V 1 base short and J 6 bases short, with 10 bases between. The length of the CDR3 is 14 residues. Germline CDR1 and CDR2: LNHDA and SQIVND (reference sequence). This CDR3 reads CASSIVAGLQPQHF. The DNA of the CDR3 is TGTGCCAGTAGTATAGTGGCGGGTCTTCAGCCCCAGCATTTT.

The CDR3 DNA reads as TGTGCCACCAAGGGGGGGGGAATGTTCTTC. Translating it yields CATKGGGMFF. This chain links TRBV10-3 with TRBJ2-1; D is possibly TRBD2 (7 bases). The V gene lost 10 bases and the J gene lost 15 bases, with 16 bases spanning the gap. This CDR3 spans 10 amino acids. The V gene's germline CDR1 is ENHRY and CDR2 SYGVKD.

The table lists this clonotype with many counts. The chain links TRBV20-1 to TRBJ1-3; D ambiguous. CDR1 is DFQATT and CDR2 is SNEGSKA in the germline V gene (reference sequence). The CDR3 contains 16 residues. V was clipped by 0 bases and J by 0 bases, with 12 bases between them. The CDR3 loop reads CSARDPVQTSGNTIYF. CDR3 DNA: TGCAGTGCTAGAGACCCCGTGCAAACCTCTGGAAACACCATATATTTT.

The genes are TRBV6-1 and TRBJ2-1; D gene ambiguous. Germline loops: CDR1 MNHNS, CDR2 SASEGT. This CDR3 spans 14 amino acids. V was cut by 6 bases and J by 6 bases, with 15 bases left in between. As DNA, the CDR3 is TGTGCCAGCAGCCCCCCCCGAGAAGTCAATGAGCAGTTCTTC. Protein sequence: CASSPPREVNEQFF.

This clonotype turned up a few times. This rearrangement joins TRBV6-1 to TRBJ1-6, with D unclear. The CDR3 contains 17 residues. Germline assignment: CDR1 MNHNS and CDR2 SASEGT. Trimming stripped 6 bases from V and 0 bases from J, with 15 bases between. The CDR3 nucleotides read TGTGCCAGCAGGAGACCTGTGGGGAGCTCCTATAATTCACCCCTCCACTTT. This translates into CASRRPVGSSYNSPLHF.

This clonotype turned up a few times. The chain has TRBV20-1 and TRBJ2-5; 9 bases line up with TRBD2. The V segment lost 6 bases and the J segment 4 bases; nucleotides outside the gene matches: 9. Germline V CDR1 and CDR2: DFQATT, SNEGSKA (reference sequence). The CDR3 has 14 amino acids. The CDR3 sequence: CSARGAGGLETQYF. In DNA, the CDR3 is TGCAGTGCGAGGGGAGCGGGAGGCTTAGAGACCCAGTACTTC.

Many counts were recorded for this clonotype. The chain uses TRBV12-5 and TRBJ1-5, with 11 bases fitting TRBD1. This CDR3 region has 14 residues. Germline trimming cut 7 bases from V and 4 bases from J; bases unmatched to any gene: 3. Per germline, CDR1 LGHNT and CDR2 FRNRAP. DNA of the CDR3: TGTGCTAGTGCCGGGGACAGGGGGAATCAGCCCCAGCATTTT. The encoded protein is CASAGDRGNQPQHF.

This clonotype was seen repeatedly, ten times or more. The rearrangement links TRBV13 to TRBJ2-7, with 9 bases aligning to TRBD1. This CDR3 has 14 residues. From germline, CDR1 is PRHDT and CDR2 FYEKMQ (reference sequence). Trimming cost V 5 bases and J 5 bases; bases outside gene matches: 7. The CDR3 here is CASSPWDRVHEQYF. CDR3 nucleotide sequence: TGTGCCAGCAGCCCGTGGGACAGGGTACACGAGCAGTACTTC. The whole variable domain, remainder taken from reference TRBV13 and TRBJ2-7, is AAGVIQSPRHLIKEKRETATLKCYPIPRHDTVYWYQQGPGQDPQFLISFYEKMQSDKGSIPDRFSAQQFSDYHSELNMSSLELGDSALYFCASSPWDRVHEQYFGPGTRLTVT.

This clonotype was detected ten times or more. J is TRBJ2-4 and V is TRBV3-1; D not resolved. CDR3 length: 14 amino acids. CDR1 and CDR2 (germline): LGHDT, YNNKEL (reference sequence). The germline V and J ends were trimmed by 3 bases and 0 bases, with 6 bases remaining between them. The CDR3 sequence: CASSHRIAKNIQYF. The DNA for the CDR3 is TGTGCCAGCAGCCACAGGATAGCCAAAAACATTCAGTACTTC.

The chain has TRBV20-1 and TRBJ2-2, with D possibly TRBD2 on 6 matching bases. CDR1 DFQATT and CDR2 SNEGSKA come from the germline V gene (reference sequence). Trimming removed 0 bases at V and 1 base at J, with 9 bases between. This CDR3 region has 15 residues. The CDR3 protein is CSARDPGRNTGELFF. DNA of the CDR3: TGCAGTGCTAGAGATCCCGGGAGGAACACCGGGGAGCTGTTTTTT.